The 20 T cell receptor beta chains in this list originate from one sample, sequenced in a study of shared clonotypes between healthy human individuals. Sequenced by immunoSEQ multiplex PCR; TCRdb stores in-frame clones only, minus some. Among 450,000 to 600,000 clones listed, less than 80% were seen once. The sample was PBMCs. The source is a woman aged 40 to 50 in good health. Some clones in this sample may be carry-over from other donors' samples.

The chain has TRBV18 and TRBJ2-7; the D call may be TRBD1 or TRBD2 (5 bases each). The CDR3 sequence is 13 residues long. Germline V lookup: CDR1 KGHSH, CDR2 LQKENI. V gave up 5 bases and J gave up 6 bases, with 14 bases separating them. CDR3 nucleotides: TGTGCCAGCTCAGGGGGACCCTCCGGCGAGCAGTACTTC. Its protein is CASSGGPSGEQYF.

The chain joins TRBV5-1 to TRBJ2-6; 13 bases are shared with TRBD2. Germline CDR1 and CDR2: SGHRS and YFSETQ. V was pared by 1 base and J by 2 bases, with 12 bases of the junction left unmatched. This CDR3 spans 21 amino acids. The CDR3, as DNA: TGCGCCAGCAGCTTGCCAACTGTCGGACTAGCGGGAGTGGCTGGGGCCAACGTCCTGACTTTC. It encodes CASSLPTVGLAGVAGANVLTF.

J is TRBJ2-1 and V is TRBV6-1; maybe TRBD2 (6 bases). Per germline, CDR1 MNHNS and CDR2 SASEGT. Trimming stripped 2 bases from V and 7 bases from J, with 12 bases between. This CDR3 is built from 14 residues. CDR3 in amino acids: CASSEWGLSNEQFF. The CDR3 region has the DNA TGTGCCAGCAGTGAATGGGGACTGTCAAATGAGCAGTTCTTC.

This chain uses TRBV9 with TRBJ2-3; D is ambiguous. Per the germline V gene, CDR1 is SGDLS and CDR2 is YYNGEE. Trimming left V 4 bases short and J 4 bases short, with 16 bases between. This CDR3 spans 15 amino acids. The CDR3 DNA reads as TGTGCCAGCAGCACCCGCGGACGCGGCCCAGATACGCAGTATTTT. Translated, it gives CASSTRGRGPDTQYF.

In its sample, this clone was seen a few times. The genes are TRBV7-9 and TRBJ2-1, with 10 positions matching TRBD2. Trimming removed 2 bases from V and 9 bases from J; junction bases left unmatched: 7. The CDR3 runs 15 residues. CDR1 SEHNR and CDR2 FQNEAQ come from the germline V gene (reference sequence). CDR3 coding DNA: TGTGCCAGCAGCTTAAGGGCTAGCGGGAGTTCTGAGCAGTTCTTC. This codes for CASSLRASGSSEQFF.

The chain combines TRBV7-2 with TRBJ1-3; no definite D call. From germline, CDR1 is SGHTA and CDR2 FQGNSA. The CDR3 loop spans 15 amino acids. V was pared by 4 bases and J by 4 bases, with 14 bases between. The DNA for the CDR3 is TGTGCCAGCAGCTCGAGGAGGAACGGAGGAAACACCATATATTTT. Protein: CASSSRRNGGNTIYF.

CDR3 nucleotide sequence: TGTGCCAGCAGCCCAGAGACCGGGGAGCTGTTTTTT. Translated, it gives CASSPETGELFF. V and J are TRBV7-2 and TRBJ2-2; D remains ambiguous. V was cut by 5 bases and J by 5 bases, with 6 bases left in between. Per germline, CDR1 SGHTA and CDR2 FQGNSA. This CDR3 contains 12 residues.

This clone appeared once. The sample has other DNA sequences that encode this CDR3 too. The V call is TRBV7-3, the J call TRBJ2-7, with D possibly matching TRBD2 (5 bases). The CDR3 contains 14 residues. Germline assignment: CDR1 SGHTA and CDR2 FQGTGA. The V gene lost 2 bases and the J gene lost 0 bases, with 8 bases spanning the gap. CDR3 sequence (DNA): TGTGCCAGCAGCTTATCTGGGAGCTCCTACGAGCAGTACTTC. Its protein is CASSLSGSSYEQYF.

The rearrangement joins TRBV30 to TRBJ2-1, with 7 bases lining up with TRBD2. V trimming: 5 bases; J trimming: 2 bases; junction bases outside the gene matches: 3. This CDR3 is 13 amino acids long. Germline values: CDR1 GTSNPN, CDR2 SVGIG (reference sequence). CDR3 protein: CAWQGGAYNEQFF. In DNA, the CDR3 is TGTGCCTGGCAGGGAGGGGCCTACAATGAGCAGTTCTTC.

The chain joins TRBV7-9 to TRBJ2-3; 8 bases match TRBD1. CDR1 is SEHNR, CDR2 FQNEAQ, per germline (reference sequence). V lost 5 bases to trimming and J lost 2 bases; unmatched junction nucleotides: 9. CDR3 size: 16 residues. The CDR3 sequence: CASSHWTGRDTDTQYF. The DNA for the CDR3 is TGTGCCAGCAGCCATTGGACAGGGAGAGACACAGATACGCAGTATTTT. The whole variable domain, filled in from reference TRBV7-9 and TRBJ2-3, reads DTGVSQNPRHKITKRGQNVTFRCDPISEHNRLYWYRQTLGQGPEFLTYFQNEAQLEKSRLLSDRFSAERPKGSFSTLEIQRTEQGDSAMYLCASSHWTGRDTDTQYFGPGTRLTVL.

V is TRBV10-3 and J is TRBJ1-5, with D perhaps TRBD1 (6 bases). The CDR3 is 16 amino acids. Trimming took off 11 bases at V and 0 bases at J, with 20 bases between the two ends. Per the germline V gene, CDR1 is ENHRY and CDR2 is SYGVKD. For the CDR3, the DNA is TGTGCCTCAGGTACAGGGCGTTTTTTTAGCAATCAGCCCCAGCATTTT. This translates into CASGTGRFFSNQPQHF.

This clone was found a few times. The chain couples TRBV29-1 to TRBJ2-5; 8 positions agree with TRBD1. The CDR3 runs 14 residues. In germline, CDR1 is SQVTM, CDR2 ANQGSEA. The V and J ends lost 6 bases and 5 bases, in that order; junction bases with no gene match: 11. Here the CDR3 reads CSVDFQGARETQYF. The CDR3 DNA is TGCAGCGTAGACTTCCAGGGGGCTCGGGAGACCCAGTACTTC.

The chain has TRBV10-3 and TRBJ1-2; TRBD1 is a possible D gene (6 bases). Germline CDR1 ENHRY, CDR2 SYGVKD. Trimming shortened V by 0 bases and J by 4 bases, and 12 bases separated the two germline ends. The CDR3 contains 15 residues. The CDR3 loop reads CAISESTGGVYGYTF. The DNA for the CDR3 is TGTGCCATCAGTGAGTCGACGGGGGGCGTCTATGGCTACACCTTC.

This rearrangement joins TRBV18 to TRBJ1-1, with unresolved D. Between the trimmed V and J ends, which lost 5 bases and 4 bases, there was a span of 11 bases. The CDR3 is made up of 13 amino acids. Germline assignment: CDR1 KGHSH and CDR2 LQKENI. The CDR3 DNA is TGTGCCAGCTCAGCAGAAACGGGCACTGAAGCTTTCTTT. This translates into CASSAETGTEAFF.

CDR3 bases: TGTGCCAGCAGCCATTCTAGCGGTACAGATACGCAGTATTTT. Its protein is CASSHSSGTDTQYF. The chain combines TRBV9 with TRBJ2-3, with 7 bases that match TRBD2. The trim removed 4 bases at V and 3 bases at J, leaving 5 bases unmatched. CDR3 length equals 14 residues. In germline, CDR1 is SGDLS, CDR2 YYNGEE.

The CDR3 coding sequence is TGCGCCAGCAGCTTGGAGAGACAGCGGAGGGATGGCTACACCTTC. This codes for CASSLERQRRDGYTF. The chain combines TRBV5-1 with TRBJ1-2; the D gene is possibly TRBD1 (5 bases). This CDR3 comprises 15 residues. The germline gives CDR1 SGHRS, CDR2 YFSETQ. The V gene lost 0 bases and the J gene lost 6 bases, with 15 bases spanning the gap.

This sequence joins TRBV28 and TRBJ2-2; TRBD1 might be the D (5 bases). Between the trimmed V and J ends, which lost 2 bases and 3 bases, there was a span of 13 bases. The CDR3 is 16 amino acids. Germline V gene sequence: CDR1 MDHEN, CDR2 SYDVKM. The CDR3 sequence is CASSLGAGYYTGELFF. DNA of the CDR3: TGTGCCAGCAGTTTAGGGGCTGGATACTACACCGGGGAGCTGTTTTTT.

The chain has TRBV5-4 and TRBJ2-7; no clear D. Germline CDR1 is SGHNT and CDR2 is YYREEE (reference sequence). Trimming shortened V by 3 bases and J by 5 bases, and 12 bases separated the two germline ends. The length of the CDR3 is 13 residues. For the CDR3, the DNA is TGTGCCAGCAGCTATAGCTTGGCAAACGAGCAGTACTTC. Translated, it gives CASSYSLANEQYF.

There are many counts of this clone. The chain combines TRBV7-6 with TRBJ2-7; D possibly corresponds to TRBD1 (6 bases). V was cut by 1 base and J by 2 bases, with 12 bases left in between. Germline V gives CDR1 SGHVS, CDR2 FNYEAQ. There are 15 residues in the CDR3. CDR3: CASSLDDRSAYEQYF. The CDR3 nucleotides read TGTGCCAGCAGCTTAGACGACAGGTCAGCCTACGAGCAGTACTTC.

The rearrangement links TRBV7-6 to TRBJ2-1; D remains ambiguous. CDR3 length equals 11 residues. Germline V gives CDR1 SGHVS, CDR2 FNYEAQ. With 4 bases removed from V and 9 bases from J, the gap between germline ends came to 7 bases. The CDR3, as DNA: TGTGCCAGCAGCTCCGCCGGTGAGCAGTTCTTC. Translated, it gives CASSSAGEQFF. The variable domain in full, with the rest retrieved from reference TRBV7-6 and TRBJ2-1, is GAGVSQSPRYKVTKRGQDVALRCDPISGHVSLYWYRQALGQGPEFLTYFNYEAQQDKSGLPNDRFSAERPEGSISTLTIQRTEQRDSAMYRCASSSAGEQFFGPGTRLTVL.